The source of this T cell receptor (beta chain) is a study of OX40 agonist ivuxolimab in advanced cancers. This clone occurred once. V was trimmed by 3 bases and J by 9 bases, leaving 12 bases between them. The CDR3 spans 13 residues. The V gene's germline CDR1 is SEHNR and CDR2 FQNEAQ (reference sequence). Clones were sequenced by immunoSEQ multiplex PCR, and TCRdb holds only the in-frame ones, with some missing. The sample has 13,000 or so clones; around 90% are singletons. The chain carries TRBV7-9 and TRBJ2-1; D perhaps matches TRBD1 (6 bases). The receptor was derived from an adult with an advanced solid tumor such as melanoma, head and neck, liver or kidney cancer. The input for sequencing was CD4+ or CD8+ T cells sorted from blood, taken in a trial of the OX40 agonist ivuxolimab. CDR3 bases: TGTGCCAGCAGCTTGGGGACAATCGGTGAGCAGTTCTTC. Encoded protein: CASSLGTIGEQFF.